Shown below are 4 T cell receptor beta chains from a single sample sequenced in a study of CD8 T cells in ankylosing spondylitis. Findings and limits, study-wide: Ankylosing spondylitis blood appeared to be characterized by a TCR beta motif of several highly homologous variants.

Their antigens are not known. TCRdb re-called the 5' RACE reads with MiXCR, one entry per CDR3 protein. This table has 450,000 to 550,000 distinct CDR3 sequences, roughly 5.3% appearing once. Sequencing used blood, either unsorted or a sorted T cell fraction (not recorded which). All receptors come from a male donor with ankylosing spondylitis.

This clonotype was observed at least ten times. This CDR3 reads CASSPFSAGTYEQYF. CDR3 coding DNA: TGCGCCAGCAGCCCTTTCTCAGCAGGTACCTACGAGCAGTACTTC. V is TRBV5-1 and J is TRBJ2-7; no firm D call. The V gene lost 4 bases and the J gene lost 2 bases, with 16 bases spanning the gap. This CDR3 spans 15 amino acids. CDR1 SGHRS and CDR2 YFSETQ come from the germline V gene.

There are many counts of this clonotype. The chain uses TRBV5-6 and TRBJ2-1; D gene uncertain. The ends were cut back, 2 bases at V and 7 bases at J, with 13 bases in the middle. Germline lookup yields CDR1 SGHDT and CDR2 YYEEEE. The CDR3 spans 14 residues. The CDR3 here is CASSFLRPGNEQFF. CDR3 in DNA: TGTGCCAGCAGCTTTTTAAGGCCTGGTAATGAGCAGTTCTTC.

This clonotype showed up many times. V gene TRBV6-5 combines with J gene TRBJ1-6; 9 bases map to TRBD1. V dropped 2 bases and J dropped 0; count of bases not matched to a gene: 5. Germline CDR1 MNHEY, CDR2 SVGAGI. This CDR3 has 18 residues. The CDR3 loop is CASSYGQGSSSYNSPLHF. The DNA for the CDR3 is TGTGCCAGCAGTTACGGACAGGGGTCTTCCTCCTATAATTCACCCCTCCACTTT.

This clonotype was seen many times. The V and J genes are TRBV7-2 and TRBJ1-2; 8 bases line up with TRBD1. Germline CDR1 reads SGHTA; CDR2 reads FQGNSA. CDR3 size: 13 residues. V lost 1 base, J lost 6 bases, and 1 base stayed unmatched. The CDR3 region has the DNA TGTGCCAGCAGCTTAGAACAGGGGGATGGCTACACCTTC. It specifies CASSLEQGDGYTF.